These T cell receptor beta chains were read from a single sample in a study of radiation and T cells in renal cell carcinoma. TCRdb keeps only in-frame clones here, not all; method: immunoSEQ multiplex PCR. The table records 85,000 to 100,000 clones, 65% to 90% of them present only once. Specimen: blood, collected from a patient whose treatment included radiotherapy and nephrectomy. All receptors derive from a man aged 50-59 years with renal cell carcinoma. The CDR3 runs from the conserved cysteine through the conserved F or W. A D gene is named only where the DNA matches it firmly. The size entry is marked missing in some rows and otherwise reads once, few, many or a size class.

>TRBJ1-6|TRBD1|TRBV7-3|-
TGTGCCAGCAGCCCTAGACAGGGAGGTAGTTCACCCCTCCACTTT
CASSPRQGGSSPLHF
>TRBJ2-1|TRBD2|TRBV11-3|-
TGTGCCAGCAGCATAGCATCTAGCGGATCTTCCAATGAGCAGTTCTTC
CASSIASSGSSNEQFF
>TRBJ1-1|-|TRBV7-9|-
TGTGCCAGCAGCTTAGCGGTGGCGATTGAAGCTTTCTTT
CASSLAVAIEAFF
>TRBJ1-1|TRBD1|TRBV11-2|-
TGTGCCAGCAGCCTACACATGGGACAGGTACGGACTGAAGCTTTCTTT
CASSLHMGQVRTEAFF
>TRBJ2-1|-|TRBV9|-
TGTGCCAGCAGCGTGTCAGGGAGCTCCTACAATGAGCAGTTCTTC
CASSVSGSSYNEQFF
>TRBJ1-3|-|TRBV7-9|once
TGTGCCAGCAGCTTAGCCGGGACTCCTGGAAACACCATATATTTT
CASSLAGTPGNTIYF
>TRBJ2-1|-|TRBV9|-
TGTGCCAGCAGCGCCTCCGGACAGAACAATGAGCAGTTCTTC
CASSASGQNNEQFF
>TRBJ2-4|TRBD1|TRBV5-4|-
TGTGCCAGCAGCGGAAGGACAGGGGGTGCCAAAAACATTCAGTACTTC
CASSGRTGGAKNIQYF
>TRBJ2-2|-|TRBV19|-
TGTGCCACTTATAACCGGGACTTCAACACCGGGGAGCTGTTTTTT
CATYNRDFNTGELFF
>TRBJ2-1|TRBD2|TRBV7-9|-
TGTGCCAGCAGCCCGGGGGGGTGGTACAATGAGCAGTTCTTC
CASSPGGWYNEQFF
>TRBJ1-6|-|TRBV7-2|few
TGTGCCAGCAGCTTATTATATAATTCACCCCTCCACTTT
CASSLLYNSPLHF
>TRBJ1-4|-|TRBV5-1|-
TGCGCCAGCAGCTTGGGTCCAGGATTTAATGAAAAACTGTTTTTT
CASSLGPGFNEKLFF
>TRBJ2-1|TRBD2|TRBV10-3|-
TGTGCCATCAGCGGGCCGAGACTAGCGCACAATGAGCAGTTCTTC
CAISGPRLAHNEQFF
>TRBJ2-3|TRBD2|TRBV5-4|-
TGTGCCAGCAGCTTGGCCCAGCGGGGGAGCACAGATACGCAGTATTTT
CASSLAQRGSTDTQYF
>TRBJ1-1|TRBD1|TRBV5-1|-
TGCGCCAGCCGACAGGGAATTTTTTTAGTTACTGAAGCTTTCTTT
CASRQGIFLVTEAFF
>TRBJ2-2|-|TRBV19|-
TGTGCCAGTAGTCGAGGACTCACGAACACCGGGGAGCTGTTTTTT
CASSRGLTNTGELFF
>TRBJ2-1|-|TRBV7-2|-
TGTGCCAGCAGCTTTAGAAGTGTCCGGGACCCACGCAGGGTTGAGCAGTTCTTC
CASSFRSVRDPRRVEQFF
>TRBJ2-1|-|TRBV5-4|-
TGTGCCAGCAGCTTGTCTTGGGCGAGCAATGAGCAGTTCTTC
CASSLSWASNEQFF
>TRBJ1-1|-|TRBV18|-
TGTGCCAGCTCACCAGGTTCGCCAACAGGAGGTTTGAACACTGAAGCTTTCTTT
CASSPGSPTGGLNTEAFF
>TRBJ2-7|TRBD1|TRBV28|-
TGTGCCAGCAGCTCGGGACAGGGCGTCTACGAGCAGTACTTC
CASSSGQGVYEQYF
>TRBJ2-1|-|TRBV6-5|-
TGTGCCAGCGAGAGGAGAGGGGACTACAATGAGCAGTTCTTC
CASERRGDYNEQFF
>TRBJ2-2|-|TRBV9|once
TGTGCCAGCAGCCCCCTCGGCTGGACTAACACCGGGGAGCTGTTTTTT
CASSPLGWTNTGELFF
>TRBJ2-5|-|TRBV5-1|-
TGCGCCAGCAGCTTGGAGGGTGGCAAGCAAGAGACCCAGTACTTC
CASSLEGGKQETQYF
>TRBJ2-1|-|TRBV1|-
TGCACCAGCAGCCCCCGCCCCGGACTAAGACTGACGTGGGGGCAGTTCTTC
CTSSPRPGLRLTWGQFF
>TRBJ1-5|-|TRBV13|once
TGTGCCAGCAGCGCAAGACGGAACAATCAGCCCCAGCATTTT
CASSARRNNQPQHF
>TRBJ1-4|-|TRBV28|-
TGTGCCAGCAGTTTAAGTCAAGGGGTAGGAGAAAAACTGTTTTTT
CASSLSQGVGEKLFF
>TRBJ1-1|-|TRBV19|few
TGTGCCAGTAGTATTGAGGGGTTCACTGAAGCTTTCTTT
CASSIEGFTEAFF
>TRBJ1-1|TRBD1|TRBV2|-
TGTGCCAGAGGGACAGGGAACACTGAAGCTTTCTTT
CARGTGNTEAFF
>TRBJ2-1|-|TRBV21-1|-
TGTGCCAGCAGCACCCTAGCGGGTCCCCACAATGAGCAGTTCTTC
CASSTLAGPHNEQFF
>TRBJ1-1|-|TRBV11-2|-
TGTGCCAGCAGCTTAAGCCTCGGGGACCTTTACACTGAAGCTTTCTTT
CASSLSLGDLYTEAFF
>TRBJ1-2|TRBD1|TRBV9|-
TGTGCCAGCAGCGTGACAGGGGCAAACTATGGCTACACCTTC
CASSVTGANYGYTF
>TRBJ2-7|-|TRBV7-9|-
TGTGCCAGCAGCGCAGCCCCCTACGAGCAGTACTTC
CASSAAPYEQYF
>TRBJ2-7|-|TRBV6-6|-
TGTGCCAGCAGTTCGGATGGGGGGAGCTCCTACGAGCAGTACTTC
CASSSDGGSSYEQYF